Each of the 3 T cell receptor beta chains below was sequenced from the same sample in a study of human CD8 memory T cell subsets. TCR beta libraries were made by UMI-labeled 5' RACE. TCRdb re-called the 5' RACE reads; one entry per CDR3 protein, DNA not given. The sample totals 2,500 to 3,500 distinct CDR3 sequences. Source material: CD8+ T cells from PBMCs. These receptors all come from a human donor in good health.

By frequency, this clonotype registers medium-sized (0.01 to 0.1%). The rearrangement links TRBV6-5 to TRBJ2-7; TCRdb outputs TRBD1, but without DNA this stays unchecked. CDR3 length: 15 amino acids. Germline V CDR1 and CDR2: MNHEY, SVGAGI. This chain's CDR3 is CASSYSLGRAYEQYF.

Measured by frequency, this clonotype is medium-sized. CDR3 loop: CASSTTEYTGELFF. This chain links TRBV19 with TRBJ2-2; TCRdb picks TRBD1, but there is no DNA to check that call. Germline lookup yields CDR1 LNHDA and CDR2 SQIVND (reference sequence). The CDR3 loop spans 14 amino acids.

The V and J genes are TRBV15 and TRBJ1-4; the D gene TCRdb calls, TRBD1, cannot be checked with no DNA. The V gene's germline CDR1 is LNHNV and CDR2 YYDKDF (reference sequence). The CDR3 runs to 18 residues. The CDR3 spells CATKGWTGELATNEKLFF.